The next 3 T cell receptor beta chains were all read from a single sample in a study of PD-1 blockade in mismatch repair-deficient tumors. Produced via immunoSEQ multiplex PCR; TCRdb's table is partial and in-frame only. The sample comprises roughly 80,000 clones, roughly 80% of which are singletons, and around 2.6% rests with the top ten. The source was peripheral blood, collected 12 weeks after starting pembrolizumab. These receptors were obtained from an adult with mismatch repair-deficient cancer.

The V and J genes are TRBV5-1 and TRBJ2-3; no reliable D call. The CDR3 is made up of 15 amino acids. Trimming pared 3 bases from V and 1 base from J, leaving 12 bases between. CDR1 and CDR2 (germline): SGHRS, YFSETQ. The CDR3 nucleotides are TGCGCCAGCAGCTCCAGTTGGGGTGGCACAGATACGCAGTATTTT. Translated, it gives CASSSSWGGTDTQYF.

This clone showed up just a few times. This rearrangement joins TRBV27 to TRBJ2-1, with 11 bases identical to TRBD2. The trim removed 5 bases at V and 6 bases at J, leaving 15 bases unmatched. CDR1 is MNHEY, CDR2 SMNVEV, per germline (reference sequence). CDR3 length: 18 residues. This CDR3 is CASSDYLYSLAGGNEQFF. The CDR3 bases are TGTGCCAGCAGTGACTATTTGTATAGCCTAGCGGGAGGCAATGAGCAGTTCTTC.

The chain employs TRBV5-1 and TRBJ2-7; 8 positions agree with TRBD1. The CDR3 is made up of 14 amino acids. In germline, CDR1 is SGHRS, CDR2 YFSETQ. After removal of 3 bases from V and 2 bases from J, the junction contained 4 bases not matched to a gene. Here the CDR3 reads CASSSQGAPYEQYF. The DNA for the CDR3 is TGCGCCAGCAGCTCCCAGGGGGCTCCCTACGAGCAGTACTTC.